This T cell receptor (beta chain) was documented in a study of T-cell memory formation after mild COVID-19. Study details: Clusters were largely donor specific.

As to this clonotype: The antigen remains undetermined.

Study-wide results and caveats: Cross-reactive memory apparently joined, as some responding clones appeared in pre-infection memory. CD8+ contracting clones occupied EMRA, while CD4+ ones occupied mainly CM and EM.

TCRdb re-called the 5' RACE reads through MiXCR, storing one row per CDR3 protein. Of roughly 100,000 distinct CDR3 sequences listed, more than 12% were seen once; the top ten hold about 43%. The V gene end was trimmed by 6 bases and the J gene end by 5 bases; junction bases not matched to a gene: 8. The CDR3 is 14 residues long. Germline lookup yields CDR1 MNHNY and CDR2 SVGAGI (reference sequence). The V gene is TRBV6-6, the J gene TRBJ2-3; 7 bases are a match to TRBD1. The source material was PBMCs or a T cell subset sorted from them (not recorded which). The receptor was derived from a man aged 18 to 30 who had mild COVID-19 (a few samples of this study predate the infection). Cell type and time point are not known. CDR3 in amino acids: CASSYGQGEDTQYF. Written as DNA, the CDR3 is TGTGCCAGCAGCTACGGGCAGGGGGAAGATACGCAGTATTTT.